The clone carrying this TCR beta chain was counted between two and nine times. Patients aged 18 to 65 had newly diagnosed hyperthyroidism lasting under 2 months. Based on clinical symptoms, serum thyroxine and TRAb, thyroid ultrasound and orbital computed tomography, diagnoses were reached. The sample originates from a study of T cells in Graves' hyperthyroidism and ophthalmopathy. RNA transcripts provided the source from which TCR beta CDR3 regions were amplified. During a first-round RT-PCR of the TCR CDR3, the HTBI primer set was used. TCRdb re-derived calls from the multiplex PCR reads in MiXCR, one entry per CDR3 protein. This table holds about 340,000 distinct CDR3 sequences, about 20% found once. V lost 5 bases to trimming and J lost 2 bases, with 10 bases between them. The germline V gene encodes CDR1 MGHRA and CDR2 YSYEKL. The CDR3 loop spans 14 amino acids.

This clonotype originated in a woman aged 50 to 60 with Graves' hyperthyroidism. The rearrangement links TRBV4-1 to TRBJ1-3; maybe TRBD1 (6 bases). Sequenced material: blood. CDR3 DNA: TGCGCCAGCAGCATACAGGGAACTGGAAACACCATATATTTT. This codes for CASSIQGTGNTIYF.